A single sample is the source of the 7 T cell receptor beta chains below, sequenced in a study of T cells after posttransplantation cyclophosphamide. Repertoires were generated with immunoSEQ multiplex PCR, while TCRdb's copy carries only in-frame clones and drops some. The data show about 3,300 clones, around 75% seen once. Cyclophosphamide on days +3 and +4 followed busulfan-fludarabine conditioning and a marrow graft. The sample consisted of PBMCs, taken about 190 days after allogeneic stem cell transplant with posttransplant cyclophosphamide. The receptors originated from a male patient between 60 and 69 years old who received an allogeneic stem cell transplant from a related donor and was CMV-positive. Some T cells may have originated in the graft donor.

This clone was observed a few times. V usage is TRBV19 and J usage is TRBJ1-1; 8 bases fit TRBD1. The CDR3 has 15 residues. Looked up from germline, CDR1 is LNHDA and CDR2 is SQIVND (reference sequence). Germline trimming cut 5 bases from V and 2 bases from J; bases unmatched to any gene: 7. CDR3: CASSADRGGNTEAFF. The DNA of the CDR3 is TGTGCCAGTAGTGCCGACAGGGGAGGAAACACTGAAGCTTTCTTT.

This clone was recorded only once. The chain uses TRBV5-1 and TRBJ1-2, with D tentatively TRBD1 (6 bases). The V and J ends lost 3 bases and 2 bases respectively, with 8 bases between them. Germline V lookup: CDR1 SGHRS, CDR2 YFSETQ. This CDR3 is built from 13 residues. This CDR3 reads CASSWTVNYGYTF. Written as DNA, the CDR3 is TGCGCCAGCAGCTGGACAGTAAACTATGGCTACACCTTC.

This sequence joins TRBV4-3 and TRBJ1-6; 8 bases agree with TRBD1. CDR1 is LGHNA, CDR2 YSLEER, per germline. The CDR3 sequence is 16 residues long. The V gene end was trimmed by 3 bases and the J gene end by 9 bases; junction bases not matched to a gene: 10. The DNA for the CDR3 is TGCGCCAGCAGCCATACCGACAGGGGAGAGGGTTCACCCCTCCACTTT. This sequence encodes CASSHTDRGEGSPLHF.

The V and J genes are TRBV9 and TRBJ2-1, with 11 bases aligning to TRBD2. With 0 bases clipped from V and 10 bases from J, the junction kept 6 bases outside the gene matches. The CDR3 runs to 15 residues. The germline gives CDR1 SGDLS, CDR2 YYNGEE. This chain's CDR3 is CASSVEASGRSEQFF. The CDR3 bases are TGTGCCAGCAGCGTAGAGGCTAGCGGGAGGTCCGAGCAGTTCTTC.

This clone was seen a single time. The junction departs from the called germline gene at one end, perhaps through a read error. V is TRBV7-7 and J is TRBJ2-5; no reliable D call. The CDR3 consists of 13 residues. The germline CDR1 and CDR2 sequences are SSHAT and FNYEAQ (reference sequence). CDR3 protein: CASSPNSRETQYF. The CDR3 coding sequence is TGTGCTAGCAGCCCGAACTCCAGGGAGACCCAGTACTTC.

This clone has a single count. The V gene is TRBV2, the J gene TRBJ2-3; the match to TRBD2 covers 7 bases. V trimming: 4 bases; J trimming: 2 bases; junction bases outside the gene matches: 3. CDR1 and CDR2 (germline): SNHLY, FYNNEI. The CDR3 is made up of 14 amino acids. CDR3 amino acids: CASSGGTNTDTQYF. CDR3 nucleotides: TGTGCCAGCAGTGGGGGGACTAACACAGATACGCAGTATTTT.

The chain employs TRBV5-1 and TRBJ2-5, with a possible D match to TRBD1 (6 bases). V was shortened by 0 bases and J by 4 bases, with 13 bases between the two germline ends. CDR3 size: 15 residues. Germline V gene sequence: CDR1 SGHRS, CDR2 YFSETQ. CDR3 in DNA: TGCGCCAGCAGCTTGGATGGCAGGGGAAGAGAGACCCAGTACTTC. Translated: CASSLDGRGRETQYF.